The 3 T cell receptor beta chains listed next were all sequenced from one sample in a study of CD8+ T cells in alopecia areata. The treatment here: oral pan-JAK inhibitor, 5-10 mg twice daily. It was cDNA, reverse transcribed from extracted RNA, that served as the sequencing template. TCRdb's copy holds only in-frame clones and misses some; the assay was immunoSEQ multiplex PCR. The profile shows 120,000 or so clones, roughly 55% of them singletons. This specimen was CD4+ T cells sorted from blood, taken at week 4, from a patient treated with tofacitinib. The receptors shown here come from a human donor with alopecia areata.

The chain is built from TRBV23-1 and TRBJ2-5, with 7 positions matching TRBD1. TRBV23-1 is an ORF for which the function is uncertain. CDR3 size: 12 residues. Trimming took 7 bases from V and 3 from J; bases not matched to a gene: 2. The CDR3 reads CASTDRKETQYF. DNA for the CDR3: TGCGCCAGCACGGACAGGAAAGAGACCCAGTACTTC.

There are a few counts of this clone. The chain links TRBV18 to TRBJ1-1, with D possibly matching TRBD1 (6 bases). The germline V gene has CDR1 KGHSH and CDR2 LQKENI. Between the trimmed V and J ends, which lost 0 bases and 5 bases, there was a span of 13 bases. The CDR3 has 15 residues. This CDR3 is CASSPPQRGATEAFF. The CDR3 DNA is TGTGCCAGCTCACCACCCCAGAGGGGGGCGACTGAAGCTTTCTTT.

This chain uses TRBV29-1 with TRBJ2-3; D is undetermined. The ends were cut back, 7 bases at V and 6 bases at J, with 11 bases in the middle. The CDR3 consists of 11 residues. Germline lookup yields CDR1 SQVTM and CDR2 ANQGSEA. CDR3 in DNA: TGCAGCGCCTCCGAACGCGATACGCAGTATTTT. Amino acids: CSASERDTQYF.